This TCR beta chain was identified during a study of response to subunit inactivated influenza vaccine. Germline CDR1 SEHNR, CDR2 FQNEAQ (reference sequence). Trimming removed 3 bases from V and 7 bases from J, with 10 bases in between. This CDR3 comprises 13 residues. Each CDR3 protein gets one entry after TCRdb re-called the RT-PCR reads with MiXCR. Of about 300,000 distinct CDR3 sequences listed, 20% to 25% are singletons. As regards this clonotype: Antigen: not known.

Broader study findings: Every seasonal influenza vaccination brings in few new T cells, the authors suggested.

The specimen comprised PBMCs from blood, sampled around 22 months after vaccination. The chain recombines TRBV7-9 with TRBJ2-1; the D call may be TRBD1 or TRBD2 (5 bases each). This receptor was taken from a man between 50 and 75 years old who received an inactivated influenza vaccine. The CDR3 DNA reads as TGTGCCAGCAGCTTTTGGGGGTGGAATGAGCAGTTCTTC. It translates to CASSFWGWNEQFF. Based on the CDR3 plus reference TRBV7-9 and TRBJ2-1, the full variable domain is DTGVSQNPRHKITKRGQNVTFRCDPISEHNRLYWYRQTLGQGPEFLTYFQNEAQLEKSRLLSDRFSAERPKGSFSTLEIQRTEQGDSAMYLCASSFWGWNEQFFGPGTRLTVL.